This TCR beta chain was sequenced during a study of T cell repertoires in cytomegalovirus infection. From germline, CDR1 is MNHEY and CDR2 SVGAGI. V was clipped by 8 bases and J by 8 bases, with 16 bases between them. CDR3 length: 13 amino acids. This clonotype appeared a single time. Its antigen remains unknown. A single record per CDR3 protein comes from TCRdb applying MiXCR to the reads. Of about 360,000 distinct CDR3 sequences in the sample, about 35% were seen once. This receptor was obtained from a human donor in good health (CMV status not recorded). Some clones in this sample may be carry-over from other donors' samples. Source: cultured PBMCs, taken from culture after CMV antigen stimulation. The chain has TRBV6-5 and TRBJ2-1; tentative D call: TRBD1 (5 bases). DNA for the CDR3: TGTGCCAGCCTGGCAGGGTTTAACGATGAGCAGTTCTTC. It codes for CASLAGFNDEQFF.